This entry is about one TCR beta chain. This specimen comes from a study of blood T cell repertoires in COVID-19. Study overall: Italy, Spain and the United States were the sources of the convalescent and acute COVID-19 samples. In each case, the material was cDNA or gDNA derived from T cells, B-cell-depleted T cells, or PBMCs.

Authors' analysis steps: Amplification from reference gene primers served as the basis for estimated nucleated cell counts. Generated by immunoSEQ multiplex PCR, the TCRdb table keeps only in-frame clones and is missing some. V, J and clone size are taken as reported in that table, and D and trimming were inferred from the DNA itself. This sample has roughly 45,000 clones, with 87% found just once. Germline CDR1 is SNHLY and CDR2 is FYNNEI. With 2 bases clipped from V and 7 bases from J, the junction kept 5 bases outside the gene matches. This CDR3 comprises 15 residues. The sequence came from a man in his sixties with active COVID-19. The V call is TRBV2, the J call TRBJ1-6, with TRBD1 matching 7 bases. The source material was peripheral blood. The CDR3 bases are TGTGCCAGCAGTGAATCAGGGACAGAGAATTCACCCCTCCACTTT. Translating it yields CASSESGTENSPLHF. Combining the CDR3 with reference TRBV2 and TRBJ1-6 gives the whole variable domain EPEVTQTPSHQVTQMGQEVILRCVPISNHLYFYWYRQILGQKVEFLVSFYNNEISEKSEIFDDQFSVERPDGSNFTLKIRSTKLEDSAMYFCASSESGTENSPLHFGNGTRLTVT.